Listed here is a single TCR beta chain. Its antigen is currently not known. The sample holds no much larger clone one base away, and base qualities are not on file. The data were taken from a study of blood T cell repertoires in COVID-19 (dated by TCRdb to 2020 to 2021). Background for the entire study: Collaborator samples came from the United States, Italy and Spain and covered acute and convalescent phases of COVID-19. Samples were obtained from the ongoing ImmuneRACE study (first 160 participants) and from 1,254 subjects provided by 6 global collaborators. The repertoires were released in a freely available public database intended as a resource for research on the immune response to SARS-CoV-2. Sample metadata almost always included a de-identified subject ID, COVID-19 status, age in years and sex. The prospective study material was composed of cDNA or gDNA derived from T cells, B-cell-depleted T cells, or PBMCs. The dataset comprised deeply sampled blood TCRbeta repertoires from subjects exposed to, actively infected with, or recovered from COVID-19. Where available, HLA class I and class II types were taken from metadata supplied by the sample provider and were not determined by assay-based typing. The full study reports these points: The quantity of clinical and demographic metadata differed by source and by participant and was supplied without curation.

The immunoSEQ Assay, a bias-controlled multiplex PCR, was used to amplify TCRbeta CDR3 regions from genomic DNA. As for how the authors treated the data: Nucleated cell counts per sample were estimated from amplification of reference gene primers within the assay. To quantify the absolute abundance of each unique TCRbeta CDR3 rearrangement, sequence reads were collapsed and filtered. For each sample, productive Simpson clonality was calculated by taking the square root of Simpson's diversity index across productive rearrangements. TCRdb holds this immuneACCESS table with in-frame rearrangements only. Some clones are missing; in checked studies, unresolved V genes explain under half, and the rest has no known cause. V and J calls and clone size are as listed in that table; D and trimming were resolved from the DNA. The sample data list 180,000 or so clones, and around 85% of these were observed just once. The ten largest make up about 9.1% of the sample.

Collaborating institutions collected whole blood in K2EDTA tubes following their own protocols. Collaborator samples were shipped for TCRbeta analysis as frozen whole blood, isolated PBMCs, or DNA extracted from either sample type. Its CDR3 holds 12 amino acids, cysteine through phenylalanine. The entry retains the CDR3 DNA only, 36 bases that are in frame from base 1. From the germline V gene, CDR1 is LGHNA and CDR2 is YSLEER. V is shortened by 0 bases, J by 8 bases, and the region joining them spans 6 bases. This TCR was sampled from a woman of 80 years or more with acute or convalescent COVID-19. In this chain, TRBV4-3 is recombined with TRBJ2-3, with TRBD1 perhaps the D gene, on 5 matching bases. Input material: peripheral blood. The CDR3 reads CASSQDRGTQYF. The nucleotides are TGCGCCAGCAGCCAAGATAGGGGTACGCAGTATTTT.